A single sample is the source of the 22 T cell receptor beta chains below, sequenced in a study of blood T cell repertoires in COVID-19. Here immunoSEQ multiplex PCR was the method, and the copy in TCRdb shows in-frame clones only, minus some. The table shows approximately 160,000 clones, with over 75% occurring only once. The sample comprised peripheral blood. The receptors originated from a man aged 55 to 69 who had recovered from COVID-19.

The chain has TRBV4-2 and TRBJ2-3, with 9 bases that match TRBD2. The germline V gene has CDR1 LGHNA and CDR2 YNFKEQ. J gave up 5 bases and V 0 bases, and 15 bases lay outside the gene matches. The CDR3 sequence is 19 residues long. CDR3 in DNA: TGTGCCAGCAGCCAAGATCGAGGGATAGCGGGGGCCGACCAAGATACGCAGTATTTT. Amino acids: CASSQDRGIAGADQDTQYF.

The gene calls are TRBV10-3 and TRBJ2-1; 10 bases align to TRBD1. This CDR3 has 15 residues. In germline, CDR1 is ENHRY, CDR2 SYGVKD. Trimming cost V 3 bases and J 6 bases; bases outside gene matches: 5. In DNA, the CDR3 is TGTGCCATCAGTGACCGACAGGGGGCAGCCAATGAGCAGTTCTTC. Protein product: CAISDRQGAANEQFF.

This chain uses TRBV9 with TRBJ2-5; 9 bases line up with TRBD1. Per the germline V gene, CDR1 is SGDLS and CDR2 is YYNGEE. This CDR3 spans 15 amino acids. V dropped 0 bases and J dropped 4; count of bases not matched to a gene: 4. The CDR3 reads CASSVGQGVGETQYF. CDR3 in DNA: TGTGCCAGCAGCGTAGGACAGGGGGTTGGAGAGACCCAGTACTTC.

CDR3 amino acids: CASSPLAGGRLYNEQFF. CDR3 nucleotides: TGTGCCAGCAGCCCCCTAGCGGGGGGACGTCTTTACAATGAGCAGTTCTTC. This chain connects TRBV14 to TRBJ2-1, with 11 bases lining up with TRBD2. This CDR3 region has 17 residues. The V and J ends lost 4 bases and 4 bases, in that order; junction bases with no gene match: 9. CDR1 SGHDN and CDR2 FVKESK come from the germline V gene.

The CDR3 reads CASSTQRGAAGELFF. CDR3 coding DNA: TGTGCCAGCAGCACCCAACGGGGGGCGGCCGGGGAGCTGTTTTTT. This chain joins TRBV7-8 and TRBJ2-2, with a possible D match to TRBD2 (7 bases). Germline V lookup: CDR1 SGHVS, CDR2 FQNEAQ. The CDR3 extends over 15 amino acids. Trimming took off 5 bases at V and 6 bases at J, with 16 bases between the two ends.

The chain employs TRBV4-2 and TRBJ2-3, with 7 bases matching TRBD2. This CDR3 spans 13 amino acids. Germline loops: CDR1 LGHNA, CDR2 YNFKEQ. The V segment lost 11 bases and the J segment 1 base; nucleotides outside the gene matches: 6. The CDR3 coding sequence is TGTGCCTCGGGAGCGGGGCGCACAGATACGCAGTATTTT. Translating gives CASGAGRTDTQYF.

The chain joins TRBV2 to TRBJ1-4; 10 nucleotides line up with TRBD1. CDR1 SNHLY and CDR2 FYNNEI come from the germline V gene. The junction had 7 bases not matched to a gene; V was cut back by 1 base and J by 8 bases. The CDR3 covers 16 residues. CDR3 protein: CASSEESGQGWEKLFF. For the CDR3, the DNA is TGTGCCAGCAGTGAAGAGTCGGGACAGGGGTGGGAAAAACTGTTTTTT.

The rearrangement joins TRBV2 to TRBJ2-5; weak D call: TRBD2 (7 bases). Trimming removed 7 bases from V and 1 base from J, with 10 bases in between. From germline, CDR1 is SNHLY and CDR2 FYNNEI. This CDR3 spans 13 amino acids. The CDR3 nucleotides read TGTGCCAGCAAAGGGGGGGGCCAAGAGACCCAGTACTTC. Residues: CASKGGGQETQYF.

The chain couples TRBV19 to TRBJ2-5, with TRBD1 matching over 8 bases. The CDR3 sequence is 16 residues long. The germline V gene encodes CDR1 LNHDA and CDR2 SQIVND (reference sequence). CDR3 sequence reads: CASAPPGGVRRETQYF. CDR3 DNA sequence: TGTGCATCAGCCCCCCCAGGGGGCGTAAGAAGAGAGACCCAGTACTTC.

This clone showed up just a few times. J is TRBJ1-1 and V is TRBV6-5; possible D gene TRBD1, 5 bases. This CDR3 has 15 amino acids. V was shortened by 8 bases and J by 10 bases, with 26 bases between the two germline ends. The V gene's germline CDR1 is MNHEY and CDR2 SVGAGI. The CDR3 spells CASFPREGAVQGAFF. The DNA for the CDR3 is TGTGCCAGCTTCCCAAGGGAGGGCGCGGTCCAGGGAGCTTTCTTT.

The genes are TRBV6-2 or TRBV6-3 and TRBJ1-5; D is uncertain. Germline values: CDR1 MNHEY, CDR2 SVGEGT. The CDR3 totals 15 residues. Trimming left V 5 bases short and J 7 bases short, with 18 bases between. The CDR3 region is CASSDPQGGGQPQHF. The CDR3, as DNA: TGTGCCAGCAGTGACCCCCAAGGAGGTGGACAGCCCCAGCATTTT.

The chain is built from TRBV9 and TRBJ1-1; possibly TRBD1 for D (5 bases). The CDR3 has 13 residues. Looked up from germline, CDR1 is SGDLS and CDR2 is YYNGEE. V was clipped by 3 bases and J by 5 bases, with 11 bases between them. CDR3 nucleotides: TGTGCCAGCAGCGCTCCAGGGAAAACTGAAGCTTTCTTT. This gives the protein CASSAPGKTEAFF.

The chain joins TRBV7-8 to TRBJ2-3; TRBD2 aligns across 15 bases. Trimming at V came to 5 bases and at J to 6 bases, leaving 9 bases not matched to a gene. Germline values: CDR1 SGHVS, CDR2 FQNEAQ. The CDR3 runs 17 residues. For the CDR3, the DNA is TGTGCCAGCAGCACAACCGGGACTAGCGGGGGGCCGGATACGCAGTATTTT. Translation: CASSTTGTSGGPDTQYF.

This sequence joins TRBV19 and TRBJ1-3; no clear D gene. V was cut by 0 bases and J by 1 base, with 4 bases left in between. From germline, CDR1 is LNHDA and CDR2 SQIVND (reference sequence). There are 14 residues in the CDR3. The CDR3 bases are TGTGCCAGTAGTATAGATCCGTCTGGAAACACCATATATTTT. This translates into CASSIDPSGNTIYF.

V usage is TRBV21-1 and J usage is TRBJ1-5; TRBD1, the D gene given by the table, was not confirmed from the DNA. TRBV21-1 has pseudogene status. The CDR3 spans 17 residues. The CDR3 spells CASSKALCQASNQPQHF. The CDR3 DNA reads TGTGCCAGCAGCAAAGCGCTGTGCCAGGCTAGCAATCAGCCCCAGCATTTT.

The chain is built from TRBV7-8 and TRBJ1-1, with a tentative D call TRBD1 (5 bases). This CDR3 is 14 amino acids long. Germline values: CDR1 SGHVS, CDR2 FQNEAQ. V lost 3 bases and J 4 bases, leaving 12 bases between the germline ends. CDR3 region: CASSFLGGATEAFF. CDR3 in DNA: TGTGCCAGCAGCTTCCTAGGAGGGGCCACTGAAGCTTTCTTT.

This rearrangement joins TRBV9 to TRBJ1-2; D is unresolved. V dropped 9 bases and J dropped 3 bases, with 18 bases sitting between them. The CDR3 is 14 amino acids. Germline loops: CDR1 SGDLS, CDR2 YYNGEE. CDR3 protein: CATSRPGRDYGYTF. CDR3 DNA sequence: TGTGCCACAAGTAGGCCGGGGAGGGACTATGGCTACACCTTC.

This clone came up a few times. The chain joins TRBV6-1 to TRBJ2-2; TRBD1 aligns across 7 bases. The ends lost 3 bases at V and 7 bases at J; junction bases unmatched: 2. The CDR3 has 13 amino acids. Germline V gives CDR1 MNHNS, CDR2 SASEGT. CDR3 DNA sequence: TGTGCCAGCAGTGATAGGGGGCACGGGGAGCTGTTTTTT. Protein sequence: CASSDRGHGELFF.

The chain recombines TRBV25-1 with TRBJ2-2, with D perhaps matching TRBD2 (6 bases). Trimming removed 1 base at V and 5 bases at J, with 8 bases between. Germline CDR1 is MGHDK and CDR2 is SYGVNS. The length of the CDR3 is 14 residues. CDR3 sequence (DNA): TGTGCCAGCAGTGAATCGGGGAGGACCGGGGAGCTGTTTTTT. This sequence encodes CASSESGRTGELFF.

The gene calls are TRBV6-5 and TRBJ2-7; tentative D call: TRBD1 (5 bases). The CDR3 has 14 residues. In germline, CDR1 is MNHEY, CDR2 SVGAGI. The ends were cut back, 5 bases at V and 0 bases at J, with 11 bases in the middle. The CDR3 DNA is TGTGCCAGCAGTAAACGGCAGGGCTCCTACGAGCAGTACTTC. Its translation is CASSKRQGSYEQYF.

The V gene is TRBV7-9, the J gene TRBJ1-2; D remains ambiguous. The CDR3 extends over 13 amino acids. Trimming took off 5 bases at V and 3 bases at J, with 10 bases between the two ends. Germline-derived CDR1 and CDR2 are SEHNR and FQNEAQ (reference sequence). CDR3 sequence: CASSIQTDYGYTF. The CDR3 DNA reads TGTGCCAGCAGCATACAGACGGACTATGGCTACACCTTC.

This rearrangement joins TRBV6-5 to TRBJ1-2; D gene uncertain. CDR3 length equals 15 residues. Germline V gene lookup returns CDR1 MNHEY and CDR2 SVGAGI. Trimming removed 6 bases from V and 6 bases from J, with 20 bases in between. CDR3 coding DNA: TGTGCCAGCAGCCCCCCTCCCCCGGGTGTGCATGGCTACACCTTC. The encoded protein is CASSPPPPGVHGYTF.